A selection of T cell receptor beta chains follows, all from one sample in a study of blood T cell repertoires in COVID-19. Libraries were prepared by immunoSEQ multiplex PCR; TCRdb keeps only in-frame clonotypes and omits some of them. The table shows fewer than 350,000 clones, with approximately 81% occurring only once. The source material was PBMCs or T cells enriched from blood (not recorded which). The receptors come from a woman between 25 and 40 years old who had been exposed to COVID-19. Each CDR3 is given with its conserved first and last residue. A D gene is named only where the DNA matches it firmly. Size is stated for part of the rows, as once, few or many counts, or as a class when the clone is expanded.

. | TRBJ2-2 | TRBV19 | TRBD2 | CASSGLAGGPNTGELFF | TGTGCCAGTAGCGGGCTAGCGGGAGGGCCGAACACCGGGGAGCTGTTTTTT
. | TRBJ2-7 | TRBV4-1 | . | CASSQVYRGNYYEQYF | TGCGCCAGCAGCCAAGTTTATAGGGGTAACTACTACGAGCAGTACTTC
. | TRBJ2-1 | TRBV10-3 | TRBD2 | CATHPGLAGENEQFF | TGTGCCACCCATCCGGGACTAGCGGGAGAGAATGAGCAGTTCTTC
. | TRBJ1-6 | TRBV25-1 | TRBD1 | CASSEDRQGANSPLHF | TGTGCCAGCAGTGAGGATAGACAGGGGGCTAATTCACCCCTCCACTTT
. | TRBJ1-2 | TRBV6-5 | . | CAGSPTQNYGYTF | TGTGCCGGTTCACCAACACAGAACTATGGCTACACCTTC
. | TRBJ1-2 | TRBV6-1 | TRBD1 | CASSDGQVRASGYTF | TGTGCCAGCAGTGATGGACAGGTTAGGGCCTCTGGCTACACCTTC
few | TRBJ1-2 | TRBV6-6 | TRBD1 | CASRRDRFSGYTF | TGTGCCAGCAGGAGGGACAGGTTCAGCGGCTACACCTTC
. | TRBJ1-6 | TRBV2 | TRBD1 | CASQGGLKNSPLHF | TGTGCCAGCCAGGGGGGTTTGAAAAATTCACCCCTCCACTTT
. | TRBJ2-3 | TRBV1 | . | CTSSLADPTGVEREGGDTQYF | TGCACCAGCAGCCTCGCCGACCCCACCGGGGTGGAACGGGAGGGCGGAGATACGCAGTATTTT
. | TRBJ2-3 | TRBV7-3 | TRBD2 | CASSLGAGGTDTQYF | TGTGCCAGCAGCTTAGGGGCGGGAGGGACAGATACGCAGTATTTT
. | TRBJ2-2 | TRBV4-1 | TRBD1 | CASSQHQGATGELFF | TGCGCCAGCAGCCAACATCAGGGGGCCACCGGGGAGCTGTTTTTT
. | TRBJ2-1 | TRBV9 | TRBD2 | CASSVGAGDYNEQFF | TGTGCCAGCAGCGTAGGAGCGGGAGATTACAATGAGCAGTTCTTC
. | TRBJ2-1 | TRBV6-2/TRBV6-3 | TRBD2 | CASSSSGGVINEQFF | TGTGCCAGCAGTTCGAGCGGGGGGGTCATCAATGAGCAGTTCTTC
. | TRBJ2-5 | TRBV24-1 | TRBD2 | CATSEKLAGGETQYF | TGTGCCACCAGTGAAAAACTAGCGGGAGGAGAGACCCAGTACTTC
once | TRBJ1-3 | TRBV7-6 | . | CASSLASAGSGNTIYF | TGTGCCAGCAGCTTAGCATCGGCAGGCTCTGGAAACACCATATATTTT
. | TRBJ1-1 | TRBV19 | . | CASRRGGIGTEAFF | TGTGCCAGCCGGAGGGGCGGAATTGGAACTGAAGCTTTCTTT
. | TRBJ2-7 | TRBV7-9 | . | CASTLSWGREQYF | TGTGCCAGCACCCTCAGCTGGGGGCGAGAGCAGTACTTC
. | TRBJ1-2 | TRBV30 | . | CAWSVGRALNKRHGYTF | TGTGCCTGGAGTGTAGGCAGGGCGTTAAACAAGCGACATGGCTACACCTTC
. | TRBJ2-7 | TRBV4-1 | TRBD1 | CASSRESTGGAVSYEQYF | TGCGCCAGCAGTCGAGAATCTACAGGGGGCGCCGTGTCCTACGAGCAGTACTTC
. | TRBJ2-7 | TRBV10-3 | TRBD1 | CAISPGRGQGNYEQYF | TGTGCCATCAGTCCGGGTAGGGGACAGGGGAACTACGAGCAGTACTTC
. | TRBJ1-3 | TRBV7-9 | . | CASTSGNTFGNTIYF | TGTGCCAGCACATCAGGGAATACTTTTGGAAACACCATATATTTT
. | TRBJ2-7 | TRBV9 | TRBD1 | CASSPRTGVGNEQYF | TGTGCCAGCAGCCCCCGGACAGGGGTTGGAAACGAGCAGTACTTC
. | TRBJ2-5 | TRBV28 | . | CASSLIQGTWETQYF | TGTGCCAGCAGTTTAATCCAGGGAACATGGGAGACCCAGTACTTC
. | TRBJ1-5 | TRBV27 | . | CASSIRGQPQHF | TGTGCCAGCAGTATCAGGGGTCAGCCCCAGCATTTT
. | TRBJ1-1 | TRBV19 | . | CASSIKGDTEAFF | TGTGCCAGTAGTATAAAGGGGGACACTGAAGCTTTCTTT
once | TRBJ1-4 | TRBV28 | . | CASSSRDPSEKLFF | TGTGCCAGCAGTTCCCGGGATCCCAGTGAAAAACTGTTTTTT
. | TRBJ1-1 | TRBV7-9 | TRBD1 | CASSPMGPQGGTEAFF | TGTGCCAGCAGCCCAATGGGGCCTCAGGGGGGCACTGAAGCTTTCTTT
. | TRBJ1-1 | TRBV12-3/TRBV12-4 | . | CASSTGIKGAFF | TGTGCCAGCAGTACAGGGATTAAAGGCGCTTTCTTT
. | TRBJ2-5 | TRBV27 | TRBD1 | CASSPGTGAGLEETQYF | TGTGCCAGCAGTCCCGGGACAGGGGCTGGGTTAGAAGAGACCCAGTACTTC
. | TRBJ2-1 | TRBV20-1 | TRBD2 | CSASLSSGGNEQFF | TGCAGTGCTAGTCTGTCTAGCGGAGGCAATGAGCAGTTCTTC
once | TRBJ1-5 | TRBV5-6 | . | CASSGSDRFSNQPQHF | TGTGCCAGCAGCGGCTCCGACAGGTTTAGCAATCAGCCCCAGCATTTT
. | TRBJ1-2 | TRBV12-5 | TRBD1 | CASANGGRGRGYTF | TGTGCTAGTGCCAATGGTGGTAGGGGGCGCGGCTACACCTTC
once | TRBJ1-1 | TRBV7-9 | . | CASNIAAVNTEAFF | TGTGCCAGCAACATCGCCGCAGTCAACACTGAAGCTTTCTTT
. | TRBJ2-7 | TRBV3-1/TRBV3-2 | TRBD1 | CASSPGQGQLIYYEQYF | TGTGCCAGCAGCCCGGGACAGGGGCAGTTAATTTACTACGAGCAGTACTTC
. | TRBJ2-7 | TRBV7-8 | TRBD2 | CATGLAGVSEQYF | TGTGCCACAGGACTAGCGGGAGTTAGCGAGCAGTACTTC
. | TRBJ2-3 | TRBV19 | TRBD1 | CASSVLRDSSTDTQYF | TGTGCCAGTAGTGTATTAAGGGACAGTTCCACAGATACGCAGTATTTT
. | TRBJ1-5 | TRBV19 | . | CASSIQDWTQPQHF | TGTGCCAGTAGTATTCAGGACTGGACGCAGCCCCAGCATTTT
. | TRBJ1-2 | TRBV18 | . | CASSPARYKNEDGYTF | TGTGCCAGCTCACCAGCCCGGTACAAAAATGAGGATGGCTACACCTTC
. | TRBJ2-1 | TRBV11-2 | . | CASSSSGFSYNEQFF | TGTGCCAGCAGCTCCTCAGGGTTCTCCTACAATGAGCAGTTCTTC
few | TRBJ1-5 | TRBV19 | TRBD1 | CASTPQGNQPQHF | TGTGCCAGTACCCCACAGGGGAATCAGCCCCAGCATTTT
. | TRBJ1-5 | TRBV10-2 | . | CASSRGYSSDQPQHF | TGCGCCAGCAGTCGAGGCTATTCGTCCGATCAGCCCCAGCATTTT
. | TRBJ2-1 | TRBV2 | . | CASRKGLGSYNEQFF | TGTGCCAGCAGAAAGGGACTGGGGTCCTACAATGAGCAGTTCTTC
once | TRBJ1-2 | TRBV28 | . | CASSSFLYGYTF | TGTGCCAGCAGCTCCTTCCTTTATGGCTACACCTTC
. | TRBJ1-1 | TRBV27 | TRBD1 | CASSLGTGEDLTAFF | TGTGCCAGCAGTCTAGGGACAGGCGAAGATTTAACAGCTTTCTTT
once | TRBJ2-2 | TRBV18 | . | CASSTDRANTGELFF | TGTGCCAGCTCGACGGACAGAGCGAACACCGGGGAGCTGTTTTTT
once | TRBJ2-1 | TRBV2 | . | CAGTIADPYNEQFF | TGTGCCGGTACAATAGCGGACCCCTACAATGAGCAGTTCTTC
. | TRBJ2-1 | TRBV15 | . | CATSRAGVNEQFF | TGTGCCACCAGCAGAGCCGGAGTCAATGAGCAGTTCTTC
once | TRBJ1-5 | TRBV27 | . | CASSLSGASNQPQHF | TGTGCCAGCAGTTTATCAGGGGCTAGCAATCAGCCCCAGCATTTT
. | TRBJ1-2 | TRBV5-1 | TRBD1 | CASSWMDRDYGYTF | TGCGCCAGCAGCTGGATGGACAGGGACTATGGCTACACCTTC
. | TRBJ2-5 | TRBV2 | . | CASSGQRSEETQYF | TGTGCCAGCAGTGGGCAGCGGTCGGAAGAGACCCAGTACTTC
. | TRBJ1-5 | TRBV3-1/TRBV3-2 | . | CASSQGQKDQPQHF | TGTGCCAGCAGCCAGGGACAAAAAGATCAGCCCCAGCATTTT
once | TRBJ1-3 | TRBV3-1/TRBV3-2 | TRBD1 | CASSDRGTGNTIYF | TGTGCCAGCAGCGACAGGGGGACTGGAAACACCATATATTTT
. | TRBJ2-5 | TRBV28 | TRBD1 | CASSHSGGPETQYF | TGTGCCAGCAGTCATTCAGGGGGTCCGGAGACCCAGTACTTC
. | TRBJ2-3 | TRBV7-9 | . | CASSLVFEQGSTDTQYF | TGTGCCAGCAGCTTAGTATTCGAACAGGGCAGCACAGATACGCAGTATTTT
. | TRBJ2-7 | TRBV18 | . | CASSNRGGDYEQYF | TGTGCCAGCTCAAACCGAGGGGGGGACTACGAGCAGTACTTC